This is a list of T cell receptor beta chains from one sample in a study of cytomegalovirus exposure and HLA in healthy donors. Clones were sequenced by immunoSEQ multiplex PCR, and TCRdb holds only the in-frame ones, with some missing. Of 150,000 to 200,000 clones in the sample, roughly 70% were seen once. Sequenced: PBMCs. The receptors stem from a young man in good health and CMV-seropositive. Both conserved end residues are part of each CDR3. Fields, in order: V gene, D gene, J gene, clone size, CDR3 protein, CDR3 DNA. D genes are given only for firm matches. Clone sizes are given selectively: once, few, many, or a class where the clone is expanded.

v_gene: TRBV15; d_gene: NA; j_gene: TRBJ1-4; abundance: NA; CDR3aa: CATSRDARNPATNEKLFF; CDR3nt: TGTGCCACCAGCAGAGATGCGAGGAACCCTGCAACTAATGAAAAACTGTTTTTT
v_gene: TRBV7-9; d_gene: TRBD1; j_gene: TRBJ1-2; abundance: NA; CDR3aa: CASSPLTGGYGYTF; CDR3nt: TGTGCCAGCAGCCCCCTGACAGGGGGGTATGGCTACACCTTC
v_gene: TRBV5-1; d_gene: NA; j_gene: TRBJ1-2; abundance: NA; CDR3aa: CASSPPGSNYGYTF; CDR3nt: TGCGCCAGCAGCCCCCCGGGGAGTAACTATGGCTACACCTTC
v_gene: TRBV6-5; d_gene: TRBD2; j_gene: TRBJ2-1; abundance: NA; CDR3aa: CASRLLAEQFF; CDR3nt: TGTGCCAGCAGACTACTAGCGGAGCAGTTCTTC
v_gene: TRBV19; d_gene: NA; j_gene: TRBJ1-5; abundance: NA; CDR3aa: CASTREDQPQHF; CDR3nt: TGTGCCAGTACCCGAGAGGATCAGCCCCAGCATTTT
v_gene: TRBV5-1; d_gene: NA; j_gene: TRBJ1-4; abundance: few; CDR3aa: CASSPQGPSMEKLFF; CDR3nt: TGCGCCAGCAGCCCACAGGGACCCTCGATGGAAAAACTGTTTTTT
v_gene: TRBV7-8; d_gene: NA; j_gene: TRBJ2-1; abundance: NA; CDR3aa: CASSFASPRAGNEQFF; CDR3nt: TGTGCCAGCAGCTTTGCGTCCCCCCGAGCCGGCAATGAGCAGTTCTTC
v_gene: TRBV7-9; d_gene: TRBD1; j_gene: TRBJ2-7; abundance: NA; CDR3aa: CASSPGQGRGQYF; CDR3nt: TGTGCCAGCAGCCCGGGACAGGGTCGTGGGCAGTACTTC
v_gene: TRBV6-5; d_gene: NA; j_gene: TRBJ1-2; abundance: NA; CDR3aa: CASSYSGGQINYGYTF; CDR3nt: TGTGCCAGCAGTTACTCCGGGGGGCAAATTAACTATGGCTACACCTTC
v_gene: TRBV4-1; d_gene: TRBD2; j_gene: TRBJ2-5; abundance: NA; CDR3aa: CASSDGSAGMEGTQYF; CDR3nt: TGCGCCAGCAGCGACGGTTCAGCGGGAATGGAAGGGACCCAGTACTTC
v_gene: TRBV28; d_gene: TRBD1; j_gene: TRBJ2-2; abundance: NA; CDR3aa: CASSLWGQGTGELFF; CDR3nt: TGTGCCAGCAGTTTATGGGGACAGGGGACCGGGGAGCTGTTTTTT
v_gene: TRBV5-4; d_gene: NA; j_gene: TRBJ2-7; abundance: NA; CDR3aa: CASSLVPEAYEQYF; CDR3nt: TGTGCCAGCAGCTTGGTTCCGGAGGCCTACGAGCAGTACTTC
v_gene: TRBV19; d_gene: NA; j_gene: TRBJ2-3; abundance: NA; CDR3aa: CASSISRNPSTDTQYF; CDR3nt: TGTGCCAGTAGTATATCCAGGAACCCTAGCACAGATACGCAGTATTTT
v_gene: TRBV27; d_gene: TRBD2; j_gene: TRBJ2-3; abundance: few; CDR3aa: CASRGLDTDTQYF; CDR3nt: TGTGCCAGCAGGGGACTAGACACAGATACGCAGTATTTT
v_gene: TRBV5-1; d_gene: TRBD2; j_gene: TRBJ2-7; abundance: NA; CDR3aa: CASSPTLLAGSYEQYF; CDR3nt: TGCGCCAGCAGCCCGACGCTACTAGCGGGATCCTACGAGCAGTACTTC
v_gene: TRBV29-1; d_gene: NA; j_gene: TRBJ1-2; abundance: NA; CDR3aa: CSVEERHYGYTF; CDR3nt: TGCAGCGTTGAAGAGCGCCACTATGGCTACACCTTC
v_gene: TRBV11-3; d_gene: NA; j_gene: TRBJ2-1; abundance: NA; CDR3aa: CASSLPRDKSFSEQFF; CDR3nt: TGTGCCAGCAGCTTACCCCGGGACAAATCGTTTTCTGAGCAGTTCTTC
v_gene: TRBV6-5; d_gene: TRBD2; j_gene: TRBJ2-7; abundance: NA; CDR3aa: CASSYLAGSSYEQYF; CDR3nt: TGTGCCAGCAGTTATCTAGCGGGTAGCTCCTACGAGCAGTACTTC
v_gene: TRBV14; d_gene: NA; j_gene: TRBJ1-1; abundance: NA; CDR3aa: CASSLVRLNTEAFF; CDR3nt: TGTGCCAGCAGCCTCGTACGGTTGAACACTGAAGCTTTCTTT
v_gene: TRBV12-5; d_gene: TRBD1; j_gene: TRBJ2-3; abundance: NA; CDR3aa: CASGQNIDRDGTDTQYF; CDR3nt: TGTGCTAGTGGCCAGAACATCGACAGGGATGGCACAGATACGCAGTATTTT